These 7 T cell receptor beta chains were all obtained from the same sample, sequenced in a study of blood T cells in healthy people across ages. Alongside a J-beta primer mix, a sample-barcoded 5' primer served in a second PCR lasting roughly 6 to 11 cycles. TCRdb reprocessed the 5' RACE reads with MiXCR, giving one entry per CDR3 protein. The data show about 670,000 distinct CDR3 sequences, approximately 40% seen once. Material for sequencing was blood. These TCRs come from a man older than 75 in good health.

The gene calls are TRBV6-2 or TRBV6-3 and TRBJ2-6, with D perhaps TRBD1 (6 bases). This CDR3 region has 18 residues. V lost 6 bases, J lost 2 bases, and 20 bases lay in between. Germline assignment: CDR1 MNHEY and CDR2 SVGEGT. CDR3 DNA sequence: TGTGCCAGCAGCCGCCAGACAGGTCGTCGCCCTGGGGCCAACGTCCTGACTTTC. Translating gives CASSRQTGRRPGANVLTF.

There are a few counts of this clonotype. The chain carries TRBV6-6 and TRBJ1-2, with 10 bases identical to TRBD1. With V trimmed by 2 bases and J by 4 bases, 7 bases remained unmatched. Germline CDR1 and CDR2: MNHNY and SVGAGI (reference sequence). This CDR3 has 16 residues. The CDR3 sequence: CASSYPSTGGGYGYTF. The CDR3 nucleotides are TGTGCCAGCAGTTACCCTTCGACAGGGGGCGGCTATGGCTACACCTTC.

This clonotype was found many times. The chain combines TRBV20-1 with TRBJ2-7, with a weak D call TRBD2 (5 bases). The CDR3 has 11 amino acids. Trimming took 1 base from V and 6 from J, leaving 7 bases between them. Germline V lookup: CDR1 DFQATT, CDR2 SNEGSKA (reference sequence). CDR3 residues: CSARGEGEQYF. In DNA, the CDR3 is TGCAGTGCTAGAGGAGAGGGCGAGCAGTACTTC.

In its sample, this clonotype was seen many times. V and J are TRBV15 and TRBJ2-3, with 9 bases identical to TRBD2. V shed 7 bases, J shed 2 bases, and the junction held 4 bases outside the gene matches. The germline V gene has CDR1 LNHNV and CDR2 YYDKDF (reference sequence). There are 14 residues in the CDR3. CDR3: CATKAGGPTDTQYF. The CDR3, as DNA: TGTGCCACCAAGGCGGGGGGGCCCACAGATACGCAGTATTTT. The full variable domain, its missing parts supplied by reference TRBV15 and TRBJ2-3, is DAMVIQNPRYQVTQFGKPVTLSCSQTLNHNVMYWYQQKSSQAPKLLFHYYDKDFNNEADTPDNFQSRRPNTSFCFLDIRSPGLGDTAMYLCATKAGGPTDTQYFGPGTRLTVL.

The chain is built from TRBV12-3 or TRBV12-4 and TRBJ2-3; 9 bases fit TRBD2. The trim removed 2 bases at V and 0 bases at J, leaving 6 bases unmatched. The CDR3 sequence is 17 residues long. In DNA form, the CDR3 reads TGTGCCAGCAGTTTAAGGCCTAGCGGGGTTAGCACAGATACGCAGTATTTT. Residues: CASSLRPSGVSTDTQYF.

A note on this clonotype: It may be a read error: a sequence one base away is much more abundant. This chain connects TRBV29-1 to TRBJ2-4; 8 bases match TRBD1. The CDR3 contains 14 residues. The V and J ends lost 7 bases and 1 base, in that order; junction bases with no gene match: 6. Germline lookup yields CDR1 SQVTM and CDR2 ANQGSEA. The CDR3 reads CSAETGEAKNIQYF. CDR3 DNA: TGCAGCGCTGAGACAGGGGAGGCCAAAAACATTCAGTACTTC.

The chain joins TRBV6-2 or TRBV6-3 to TRBJ1-1; a weak D match, TRBD1 (5 bases). V lost 2 bases and J lost 6, with 16 bases in between. The CDR3 spans 15 residues. CDR1 is MNHEY, CDR2 SVGEGT, per germline. CDR3 in DNA: TGTGCCAGCAGTTACGGAGGACAATATTACGCTGAAGCTTTCTTT. Protein product: CASSYGGQYYAEAFF.